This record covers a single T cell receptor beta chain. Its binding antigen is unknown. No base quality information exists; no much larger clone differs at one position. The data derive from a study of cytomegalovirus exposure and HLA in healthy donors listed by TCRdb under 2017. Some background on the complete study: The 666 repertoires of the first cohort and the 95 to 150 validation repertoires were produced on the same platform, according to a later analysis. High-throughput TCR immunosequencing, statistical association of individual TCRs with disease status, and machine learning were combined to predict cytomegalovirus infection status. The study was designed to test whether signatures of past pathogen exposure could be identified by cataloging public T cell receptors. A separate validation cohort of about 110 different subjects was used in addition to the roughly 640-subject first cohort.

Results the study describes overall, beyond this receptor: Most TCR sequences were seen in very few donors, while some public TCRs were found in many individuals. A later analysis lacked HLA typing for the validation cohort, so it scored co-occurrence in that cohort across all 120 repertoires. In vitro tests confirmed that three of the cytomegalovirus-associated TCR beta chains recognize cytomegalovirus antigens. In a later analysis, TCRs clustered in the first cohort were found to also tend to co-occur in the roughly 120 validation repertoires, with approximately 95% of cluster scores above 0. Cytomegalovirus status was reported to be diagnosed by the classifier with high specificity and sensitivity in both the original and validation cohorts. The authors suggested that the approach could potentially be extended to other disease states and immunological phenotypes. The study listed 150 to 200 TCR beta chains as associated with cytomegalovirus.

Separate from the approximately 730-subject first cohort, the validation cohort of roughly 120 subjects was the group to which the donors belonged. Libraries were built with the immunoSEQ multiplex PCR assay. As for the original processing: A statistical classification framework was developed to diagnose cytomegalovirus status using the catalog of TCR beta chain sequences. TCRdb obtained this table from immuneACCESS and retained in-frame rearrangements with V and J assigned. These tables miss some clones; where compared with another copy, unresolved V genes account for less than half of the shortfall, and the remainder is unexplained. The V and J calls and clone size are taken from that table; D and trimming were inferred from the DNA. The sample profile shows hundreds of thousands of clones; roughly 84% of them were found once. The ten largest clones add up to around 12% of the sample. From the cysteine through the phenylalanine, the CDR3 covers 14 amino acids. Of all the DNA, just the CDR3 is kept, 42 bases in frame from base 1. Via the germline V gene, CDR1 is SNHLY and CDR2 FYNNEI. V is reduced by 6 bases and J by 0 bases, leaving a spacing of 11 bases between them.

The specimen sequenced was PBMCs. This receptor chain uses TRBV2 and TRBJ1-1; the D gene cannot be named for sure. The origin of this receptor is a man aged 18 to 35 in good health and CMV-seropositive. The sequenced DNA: TGTGCCAGCAGGTTTCTGGGCTTGAACACTGAAGCTTTCTTT. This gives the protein CASRFLGLNTEAFF.